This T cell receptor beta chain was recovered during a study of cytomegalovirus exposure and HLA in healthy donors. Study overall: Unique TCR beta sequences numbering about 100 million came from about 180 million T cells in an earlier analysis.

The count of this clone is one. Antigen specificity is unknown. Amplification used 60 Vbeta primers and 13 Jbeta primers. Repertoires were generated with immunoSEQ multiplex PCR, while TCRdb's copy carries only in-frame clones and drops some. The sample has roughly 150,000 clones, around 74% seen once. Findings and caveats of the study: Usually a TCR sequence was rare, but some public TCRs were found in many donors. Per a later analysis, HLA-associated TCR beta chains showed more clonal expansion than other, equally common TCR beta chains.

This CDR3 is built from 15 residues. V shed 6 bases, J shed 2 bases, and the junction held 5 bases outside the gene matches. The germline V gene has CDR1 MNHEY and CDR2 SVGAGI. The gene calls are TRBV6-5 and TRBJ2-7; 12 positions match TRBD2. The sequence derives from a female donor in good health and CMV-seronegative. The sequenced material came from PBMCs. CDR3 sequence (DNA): TGTGCCAGCAGCGGGACTAGCGGGCAAACCTACGAGCAGTACTTC. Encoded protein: CASSGTSGQTYEQYF.